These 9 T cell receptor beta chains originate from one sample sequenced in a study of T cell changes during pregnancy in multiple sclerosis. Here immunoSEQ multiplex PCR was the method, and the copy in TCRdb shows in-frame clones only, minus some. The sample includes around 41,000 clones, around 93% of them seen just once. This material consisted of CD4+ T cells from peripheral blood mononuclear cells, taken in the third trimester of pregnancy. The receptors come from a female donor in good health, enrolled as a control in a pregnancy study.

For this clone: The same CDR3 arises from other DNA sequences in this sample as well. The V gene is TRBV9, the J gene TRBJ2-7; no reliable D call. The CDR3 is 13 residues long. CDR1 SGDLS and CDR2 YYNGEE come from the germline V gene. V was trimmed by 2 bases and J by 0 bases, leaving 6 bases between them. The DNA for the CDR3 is TGTGCCAGCAGCGTGGAGAGCTCCTACGAGCAGTACTTC. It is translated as CASSVESSYEQYF.

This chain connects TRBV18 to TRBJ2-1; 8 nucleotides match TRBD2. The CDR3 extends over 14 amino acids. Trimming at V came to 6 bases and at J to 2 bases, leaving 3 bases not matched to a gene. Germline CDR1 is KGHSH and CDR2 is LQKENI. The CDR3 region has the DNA TGTGCCAGCTCGCCGGGGGGGCCCTACAATGAGCAGTTCTTC. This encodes CASSPGGPYNEQFF.

The CDR3: CASSQTSGTPFSSYNEQFF. In DNA form, the CDR3 reads TGTGCCAGCAGCCAGACTAGCGGGACCCCATTTAGCTCCTACAATGAGCAGTTCTTC. This chain connects TRBV7-3 to TRBJ2-1, with 11 bases aligning to TRBD2. The CDR3 is 19 residues long. The germline V gene encodes CDR1 SGHTA and CDR2 FQGTGA. The junction had 12 bases not matched to a gene; V was cut back by 5 bases and J by 0 bases.

The CDR3 DNA is TGCAGTGCTAGAGCCGACAATGAGCAGTTCTTC. It encodes CSARADNEQFF. The rearrangement links TRBV20-1 to TRBJ2-1; no reliable D call. Germline V lookup: CDR1 DFQATT, CDR2 SNEGSKA (reference sequence). The V end was cut by 1 base, the J end by 5 bases, with 3 bases between. The CDR3 is made up of 11 amino acids.

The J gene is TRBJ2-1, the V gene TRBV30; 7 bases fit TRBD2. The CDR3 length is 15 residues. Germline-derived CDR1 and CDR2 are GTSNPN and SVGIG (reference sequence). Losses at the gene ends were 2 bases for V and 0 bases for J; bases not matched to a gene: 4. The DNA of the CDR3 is TGTGCCTGGAGTAGCGGGGCTAGCTCCTACAATGAGCAGTTCTTC. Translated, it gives CAWSSGASSYNEQFF.

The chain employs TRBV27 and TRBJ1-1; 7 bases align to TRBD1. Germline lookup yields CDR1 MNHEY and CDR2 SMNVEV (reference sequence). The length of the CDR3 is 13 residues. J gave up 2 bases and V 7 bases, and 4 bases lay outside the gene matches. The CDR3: CASTGTVNTEAFF. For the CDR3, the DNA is TGTGCCAGCACCGGGACAGTCAACACTGAAGCTTTCTTT.

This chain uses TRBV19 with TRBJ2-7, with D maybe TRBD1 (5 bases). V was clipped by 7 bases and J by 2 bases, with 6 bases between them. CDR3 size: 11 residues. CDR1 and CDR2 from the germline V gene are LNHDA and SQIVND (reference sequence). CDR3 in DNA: TGTGCCAGTACGACAGCCTACGAGCAGTACTTC. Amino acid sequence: CASTTAYEQYF.

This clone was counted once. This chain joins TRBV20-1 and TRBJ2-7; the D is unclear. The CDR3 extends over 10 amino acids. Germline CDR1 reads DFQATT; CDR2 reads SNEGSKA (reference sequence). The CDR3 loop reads CREGDYEQYF. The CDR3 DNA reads TGCAGGGAAGGAGACTACGAGCAGTACTTC.

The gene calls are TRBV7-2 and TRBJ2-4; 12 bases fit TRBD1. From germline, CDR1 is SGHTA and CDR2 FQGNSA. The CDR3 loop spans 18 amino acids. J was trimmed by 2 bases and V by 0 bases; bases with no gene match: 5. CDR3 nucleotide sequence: TGTGCCAGCAGCTTAGCGGCGGGGACAGGGGGCTCCAAAAACATTCAGTACTTC. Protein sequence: CASSLAAGTGGSKNIQYF. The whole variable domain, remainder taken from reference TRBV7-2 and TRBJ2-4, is GAGVSQSPSNKVTEKGKDVELRCDPISGHTALYWYRQSLGQGLEFLIYFQGNSAPDKSGLPSDRFSAERTGGSVSTLTIQRTQQEDSAVYLCASSLAAGTGGSKNIQYFGAGTRLSVL.